A selection of T cell receptor beta chains follows, all from one sample in a study of cytomegalovirus exposure and HLA in healthy donors. Sequencing was performed with immunoSEQ multiplex PCR; in TCRdb, only in-frame clones are kept and a portion is missing. The table lists 70,000 to 100,000 clones, roughly 69% of them singletons. What was sequenced was PBMCs. These receptors were collected from a man aged 45 to 65 in good health and CMV-seronegative. Each CDR3 is given with its conserved first and last residue. D genes are given only for firm matches. For some rows the clone size is stated as once, few or many, or as a class when expanded; others skip it.

TRBV7-3	TRBD2	TRBJ2-1	.	TGTGCCAGCAGCTTATTGGGAGGGCCTGATGAGCAGTTCTTC	CASSLLGGPDEQFF
TRBV28	.	TRBJ1-1	.	TGTGCCAGCAGTTTTTGGCAGAACACTGAAGCTTTCTTT	CASSFWQNTEAFF
TRBV5-4	TRBD1	TRBJ1-6	.	TGTGCCAGCAGCTATGGACAGGGTGGCTCCTATAATTCACCCCTCCACTTT	CASSYGQGGSYNSPLHF
TRBV4-3	.	TRBJ2-2	few	TGCGCCAGCAGCCAATCGATCCAGGCCGGGGAGCTGTTTTTT	CASSQSIQAGELFF
TRBV7-2	.	TRBJ2-7	.	TGTGCCAGCAGCCCGAGGCGCCTTGTAGCCGAGCAGTACTTC	CASSPRRLVAEQYF
TRBV15	.	TRBJ2-1	few	TGTGCCACCAGCAGAGATGGGGCGAGAGTGGTGTTCTTC	CATSRDGARVVFF
TRBV30	TRBD1	TRBJ1-2	.	TGTGCCTGGAGAAAGACGGGACAGGGCCCCTATGGCTACACCTTC	CAWRKTGQGPYGYTF
TRBV14	TRBD2	TRBJ2-5	.	TGTGCCAGCAGCCGACGAGGACTAGCTGTCCAAGAGACCCAGTACTTC	CASSRRGLAVQETQYF
TRBV2	TRBD2	TRBJ2-3	.	TGTGCCAGCACGGAGACTAGCGGGGGCACAGATACGCAGTATTTT	CASTETSGGTDTQYF
TRBV2	.	TRBJ2-5	.	TGTGCCAGCAGTGTCCCCGTGAGGGAGACCCAGTACTTC	CASSVPVRETQYF
TRBV6-5	.	TRBJ1-4	few	TGTGCCAGCAGTTACTCGTGGGGAGGTGAAAAACTGTTTTTT	CASSYSWGGEKLFF
TRBV30	.	TRBJ1-2	.	TGTGCCTGGAGCAGGGCGGAGAACTATGGCTACACCTTC	CAWSRAENYGYTF
TRBV9	TRBD2	TRBJ2-5	.	TGTGCCAGCGGAGGGACTACGTTCCAAGAGACCCAGTACTTC	CASGGTTFQETQYF
TRBV7-9	TRBD1	TRBJ1-2	.	TGTGCCAGCAGCCTGACAGGGGGCGCATACTATGGCTACACCTTC	CASSLTGGAYYGYTF
TRBV7-6	.	TRBJ1-1	many	TGTGCCAGCGCCACGGAGGGCGCTGAAGCTTTCTTT	CASATEGAEAFF
TRBV29-1	TRBD1	TRBJ1-1	.	TGCAGCGTTGATACAGGGGGCACTGAAGCTTTCTTT	CSVDTGGTEAFF
TRBV6-6	TRBD1	TRBJ1-2	.	TGTGCCAGCAGTTACGCCCTAGGGACAGAGCATGGCTACACCTTC	CASSYALGTEHGYTF
TRBV7-6	TRBD1	TRBJ1-4	.	TGTGCCAGCAACAGCAGGGGGCCCCTTAATGAAAAACTGTTTTTT	CASNSRGPLNEKLFF
TRBV7-9	TRBD1	TRBJ1-5	.	TGTGCCAGCGGTGAGGGGGACAGGTCCTCCAATCAGCCCCAGCATTTT	CASGEGDRSSNQPQHF
TRBV7-9	.	TRBJ2-7	.	TGTGCCAGCAGCTTCCGCCTGAGCTCCTACGAGCAGTACTTC	CASSFRLSSYEQYF
TRBV28	.	TRBJ1-4	.	TGTGCCAGCAGCCCCGGGGGGGGTTGGGAAAAACTGTTTTTT	CASSPGGGWEKLFF
TRBV29-1	.	TRBJ2-3	.	TGCAGCGTCCGCGGTACTTTAACAGATACGCAGTATTTT	CSVRGTLTDTQYF
TRBV12-5	TRBD1	TRBJ1-2	.	TGTGCTAGTGGTAGGACAGGGAACTATGGCTACACCTTC	CASGRTGNYGYTF
TRBV4-2	TRBD1	TRBJ1-4	.	TGTGCCAGCAGCCAAGGGCCGGGACAGGGTGAAAAACTGTTTTTT	CASSQGPGQGEKLFF
TRBV27	.	TRBJ2-7	.	TGTGCCAGCAGTCGGCCCAGGGCAGCGTCCTACGAGCAGTACTTC	CASSRPRAASYEQYF
TRBV5-6	.	TRBJ2-1	few	TGTGCCAGCAGCTTAAGAAGGGGGAATGAGCAGTTCTTC	CASSLRRGNEQFF
TRBV19	TRBD1	TRBJ1-1	.	TGTGCCAGTAGTCTAAGACAGGGGCGGGCTACTGAAGCTTTCTTT	CASSLRQGRATEAFF
TRBV18	TRBD1	TRBJ1-1	few	TGTGCCAGCTCACTTCTACAGGGGGATGGTACTGAAGCTTTCTTT	CASSLLQGDGTEAFF
TRBV7-8	.	TRBJ1-1	.	TGTGCCAGCAGCTTAGGAGAGGATGAAGCTTTCTTT	CASSLGEDEAFF
TRBV5-1	.	TRBJ1-6	few	TGCGCCAGCAGCTTGATGGGGGGAGGAGGCTCACCCCTCCACTTT	CASSLMGGGGSPLHF
TRBV15	.	TRBJ2-6	few	TGTGCCACCAGCAGGGGCAACTCTGGGGCCAACGTCCTGACTTTC	CATSRGNSGANVLTF
TRBV7-2	TRBD2	TRBJ2-1	.	TGTGCCAGCAGCATAGGGGGACTAGCGGGGGAGTACAATGAGCAGTTCTTC	CASSIGGLAGEYNEQFF
TRBV28	.	TRBJ1-5	.	TGTGCCAGCAGTACGGGAGGGTTGAGCAATCAGCCCCAGCATTTT	CASSTGGLSNQPQHF
TRBV5-1	.	TRBJ2-2	few	TGCGCCAGCAGTATTGGGGCGGGGACCGGGGAGCTGTTTTTT	CASSIGAGTGELFF
TRBV6-4	TRBD2	TRBJ2-3	few	TGTGCCAGCAGCCCGACTAGCGGACGCACAGATACGCAGTATTTT	CASSPTSGRTDTQYF
TRBV5-1	.	TRBJ2-2	.	TGCGCCAGCAGCTGGGGGACAACCGGGGAGCTGTTTTTT	CASSWGTTGELFF
TRBV4-2	.	TRBJ1-4	.	TGTGCCAGCAGCCAAGCGTATATAGGGAGGGCCTTCAATGAAAAACTGTTTTTT	CASSQAYIGRAFNEKLFF
TRBV5-1	.	TRBJ1-1	.	TGCGCCAGCAGGGGGAGGGGAGACGGGGACACTGAAGCTTTCTTT	CASRGRGDGDTEAFF
TRBV30	.	TRBJ1-2	.	TGTGCCTGGAGTGTACTGTCGACAGCCTATGGCTACACCTTC	CAWSVLSTAYGYTF
TRBV6-6	TRBD1	TRBJ2-5	.	TGTGCCAGCAGACTTTTACGGACAGGCTACCAAGAGACCCAGTACTTC	CASRLLRTGYQETQYF
TRBV4-3	TRBD1	TRBJ1-2	.	TGCGCCAGCAGCCAAGAGTGGGACAGGAGATACTATGGCTACACCTTC	CASSQEWDRRYYGYTF
TRBV5-1	TRBD1	TRBJ2-7	.	TGCGCCAGCAACGCGCTAGGGACAGGGGTTGACGAGCAGTACTTC	CASNALGTGVDEQYF
TRBV10-3	.	TRBJ1-1	few	TGTGCCATCACCAAGGACAGGAACACTGAAGCTTTCTTT	CAITKDRNTEAFF
TRBV4-3	.	TRBJ1-1	.	TGCGCCAGCAGCCAAGAGCGGACGCAGGGCATGAACACTGAAGCTTTCTTT	CASSQERTQGMNTEAFF
TRBV7-9	.	TRBJ2-7	.	TGTGCCAGCAGCTTAGTTTGGGGGCCTCCTCCCTACGAGCAGTACTTC	CASSLVWGPPPYEQYF
TRBV11-2	TRBD1	TRBJ2-7	.	TGTGCCAGCAGCGAGGGACAGCTAACCTACGAGCAGTACTTC	CASSEGQLTYEQYF
TRBV4-3	.	TRBJ1-3	once	TGCGCCAGCAGCCAAGACCTGGGACAAAGCTCTGGAAACACCATATATTTT	CASSQDLGQSSGNTIYF
TRBV5-1	.	TRBJ2-3	.	TGCGCCAGCAGCTTGGTGACAGGGAGGCGGGCAGATACGCAGTATTTT	CASSLVTGRRADTQYF
TRBV5-6	TRBD1	TRBJ2-1	.	TGTGCCAGCAGCCGGGACAGTCCTGAGCAGTTCTTC	CASSRDSPEQFF
TRBV6-1	.	TRBJ1-3	.	TGTGCCAGCAGTCTTCGGGGGTTAGGAAACACCATATATTTT	CASSLRGLGNTIYF
TRBV4-1	.	TRBJ2-1	.	TGCGCCAGCAGCCAGCTCACAGGGAATGAGCAGTTCTTC	CASSQLTGNEQFF
TRBV19	.	TRBJ2-1	.	TGTGCCAGTAGTAAAGTTCGGTTTGAGCAGTTCTTC	CASSKVRFEQFF
TRBV4-2	.	TRBJ1-1	.	TGTGCCAGCAGCCCAGAGACAGCGATGAACACTGAAGCTTTCTTT	CASSPETAMNTEAFF
TRBV10-3	.	TRBJ2-1	.	TGTGCCAACCGGGACTTCTTCAATGAGCAGTTCTTC	CANRDFFNEQFF
TRBV5-8	.	TRBJ1-1	.	TGTGCCAGCAGCTACAGGACGGAACTCAAAGCTTTCTTT	CASSYRTELKAFF
TRBV6-1	.	TRBJ2-7	.	TGTGCCACCATCAGTTACTACGAGCAGTACTTC	CATISYYEQYF
TRBV18	TRBD2	TRBJ2-1	once	TGTGCCAGCTCACCACCCGGGCTAGCGGCCTACAATGAGCAGTTCTTC	CASSPPGLAAYNEQFF
TRBV5-1	.	TRBJ2-2	.	TGCGCCAGCAGCTTGTCCAGTCGAAACACCGGGGAGCTGTTTTTT	CASSLSSRNTGELFF
TRBV4-1	TRBD2	TRBJ2-7	.	TGCGCCAGCAGCCATTCCGGTAGGGAGGGATACGAGCAGTACTTC	CASSHSGREGYEQYF
TRBV27	.	TRBJ1-2	.	TGTGCCAGCAGTTTATCATGGGAGGGAAGGTATGGCTACACCTTC	CASSLSWEGRYGYTF